The present T cell receptor (beta chain) was sequenced within a study of blood T cell repertoires in COVID-19. Study information: From the United States, Italy and Spain came samples of acute and convalescent COVID-19. From T cells, B-cell-depleted T cells, or PBMCs came the material, which was cDNA or gDNA.

The Seattle patients, enrolled during active infection, were followed longitudinally. Authors' data handling: Amplifying reference gene primers gave estimates of nucleated cell counts. The method was immunoSEQ multiplex PCR; TCRdb's version includes in-frame clones alone and lacks a portion of them. The DNA was the basis for D and trimming; V, J and clone size are from that table. The sample includes approximately 100,000 clones, 70% to 90% of them seen just once. With 5 bases clipped from V and 2 bases from J, the junction kept 6 bases outside the gene matches. The CDR3 totals 15 residues. Germline lookup yields CDR1 SGHVS and CDR2 FNYEAQ.

This TCR derives from a human donor with COVID-19, enrolled during active disease. The donor label of this sample is uncertain. The chain uses TRBV7-6 and TRBJ2-1, with 7 positions matching TRBD2. The source material was peripheral blood. CDR3 in amino acids: CASSQSGGPYNEQFF. In nucleotides, the CDR3 is TGTGCCAGCAGCCAATCGGGGGGACCCTACAATGAGCAGTTCTTC.